The next 20 T cell receptor beta chains were all read from a single sample in a study of memory CD4+ T cells and cytomegalovirus serostatus. The sort gate was single viable CD3+CD4+CD8-CD45RO+ cells for memory CD4+ T cells. TCRdb keeps only in-frame clones here, not all; method: immunoSEQ multiplex PCR. The top ten clones hold 2.6% of a sample with about 56,000 clones, 70% to 85% of them seen once. Sequencing used memory CD4+ T cells from blood. The receptor set was obtained from an adult in good health and CMV-seropositive.

The V call is TRBV30, the J call TRBJ1-2, with D possibly matching TRBD1 (6 bases). The CDR3 consists of 13 residues. Trimming took off 5 bases at V and 4 bases at J, with 14 bases between the two ends. Germline V gives CDR1 GTSNPN, CDR2 SVGIG (reference sequence). CDR3 DNA: TGTGCCTGGGGCAAGGACAGCTTCTATGGCTACACCTTC. This encodes CAWGKDSFYGYTF.

The chain links TRBV4-3 to TRBJ1-2; D is undetermined. CDR3 length: 15 residues. Trimming stripped 4 bases from V and 7 bases from J, with 19 bases between. Germline lookup yields CDR1 LGHNA and CDR2 YSLEER. The CDR3 DNA follows: TGCGCCAGCAGCCCACGAATCGGCGGGTCGTCTGGCTACACCTTC. The encoded protein is CASSPRIGGSSGYTF.

The chain is built from TRBV10-3 and TRBJ2-2, with D perhaps TRBD2 (5 bases). The CDR3 sequence is 14 residues long. Germline V gives CDR1 ENHRY, CDR2 SYGVKD. V was clipped by 4 bases and J by 3 bases, with 9 bases between them. CDR3 bases: TGTGCCATCAGTGGGGAGCGGTACACCGGGGAGCTGTTTTTT. Protein: CAISGERYTGELFF.

The chain employs TRBV7-8 and TRBJ2-6; no reliable D call. V shed 5 bases and J shed 2 bases, with 13 bases lying between them. The CDR3 spans 16 residues. Germline CDR1 is SGHVS and CDR2 is FQNEAQ. CDR3 sequence reads: CASSPRGSPGANVLTF. CDR3 DNA sequence: TGTGCCAGCAGCCCTCGCGGTTCCCCTGGGGCCAACGTCCTGACTTTC.

This clone is labeled medium-sized. The chain combines TRBV12-5 with TRBJ2-1; D gene ambiguous. Germline assignment: CDR1 LGHNT and CDR2 FRNRAP. V was trimmed by 0 bases and J by 10 bases, leaving 13 bases between them. The CDR3 totals 14 residues. Here the CDR3 DNA reads TGTGCTAGTGGTTTGGTACTCGCGAGGTCAGAGCAGTTCTTC. Its translation: CASGLVLARSEQFF.

The chain is built from TRBV21-1 and TRBJ2-3; the table's D call, TRBD2, has no DNA check behind it. TRBV21-1 is annotated as a pseudogene. The CDR3 loop spans 18 amino acids. The CDR3 here is CASSKLRGTSVSTDTQYF. CDR3 sequence (DNA): TGTGCCAGCAGCAAATTAAGGGGGACTAGCGTAAGCACAGATACGCAGTATTTT.

The gene calls are TRBV28 and TRBJ1-1; possibly TRBD1 for D (5 bases). The germline gives CDR1 MDHEN, CDR2 SYDVKM. V gave up 3 bases and J gave up 4 bases, with 9 bases separating them. The CDR3 has 13 amino acids. The CDR3, as DNA: TGTGCCAGCAGTTTCCAGGGCCCCACTGAAGCTTTCTTT. Translated, it gives CASSFQGPTEAFF.

This clone has only one observation. V and J are TRBV7-9 and TRBJ2-7; D is uncertain. CDR3 length equals 17 residues. Germline loops: CDR1 SEHNR, CDR2 FQNEAQ (reference sequence). V was clipped by 5 bases and J by 2 bases, with 22 bases between them. Here the CDR3 DNA reads TGTGCCAGCAGCCCACCGTGGAAGGTAGCCCAAGCCTACGAGCAGTACTTC. Residues: CASSPPWKVAQAYEQYF. Drawing the rest from reference TRBV7-9 and TRBJ2-7, the complete variable domain is DTGVSQNPRHKITKRGQNVTFRCDPISEHNRLYWYRQTLGQGPEFLTYFQNEAQLEKSRLLSDRFSAERPKGSFSTLEIQRTEQGDSAMYLCASSPPWKVAQAYEQYFGPGTRLTVT.

The rearrangement joins TRBV27 to TRBJ2-7; D is perhaps TRBD1 (6 bases). With 4 bases removed from V and 0 bases from J, the gap between germline ends came to 13 bases. The CDR3 contains 15 residues. CDR1 is MNHEY, CDR2 SMNVEV, per germline (reference sequence). The CDR3 region has the DNA TGTGCCAGCAGTTCCCGACAGGAGGTCTCCTACGAGCAGTACTTC. Translated, it gives CASSSRQEVSYEQYF.

V and J are TRBV7-3 and TRBJ2-1, with 8 bases fitting TRBD1. Germline V gene data show CDR1 as SGHTA and CDR2 as FQGTGA. CDR3 length equals 15 residues. J lost 7 bases, V lost 5 bases, and 10 bases had no gene match. CDR3 residues: CASSTTGGAGNEQFF. Written as DNA, the CDR3 is TGTGCCAGCAGCACTACAGGGGGTGCAGGTAATGAGCAGTTCTTC.

This chain connects TRBV6-5 to TRBJ2-6; D not resolved. The germline V gene encodes CDR1 MNHEY and CDR2 SVGAGI. The CDR3 is made up of 15 amino acids. V was pared by 4 bases and J by 0 bases, with 7 bases between. CDR3 sequence reads: CASSSEYSGANVLTF. For the CDR3, the DNA is TGTGCCAGCAGTTCCGAATACTCTGGGGCCAACGTCCTGACTTTC.

This clone was detected a few times. The junction shows a germline mismatch at one end, possibly a read error. The J gene is TRBJ2-7, the V gene TRBV28; D perhaps matches TRBD1 (7 bases). Germline V gene data show CDR1 as MDHEN and CDR2 as SYDVKM. The CDR3 is 14 amino acids. CDR3 nucleotide sequence: TGTGCCAGCAGCCTATGGGGCGGGGTACAGGGGCCCCACTTC. Its translation: CASSLWGGVQGPHF.

This clone has a single count. The V call is TRBV2, the J call TRBJ2-1; D possibly corresponds to TRBD1 (6 bases). The CDR3 has 13 amino acids. The V gene's germline CDR1 is SNHLY and CDR2 FYNNEI. V lost 1 base, J lost 10 bases, and 11 bases lay in between. CDR3 residues: CASSEVRGREQFF. In nucleotides, the CDR3 is TGTGCCAGCAGTGAAGTCAGGGGAAGGGAGCAGTTCTTC.

The J gene is TRBJ1-4, the V gene TRBV5-5; the D gene is possibly TRBD1 (5 bases). The germline CDR1 and CDR2 sequences are SGHKS and YYEKEE (reference sequence). Trimming left V 1 base short and J 0 bases short, with 13 bases between. The CDR3 consists of 17 residues. The CDR3 sequence: CASSLRGGPPTNEKLFF. CDR3 DNA sequence: TGTGCCAGCAGCTTGCGGGGGGGTCCCCCAACTAATGAAAAACTGTTTTTT.

The chain recombines TRBV7-6 with TRBJ2-5; D is possibly TRBD2 (5 bases). Germline V CDR1 and CDR2: SGHVS, FNYEAQ. This CDR3 comprises 14 residues. The V gene lost 1 base and the J gene lost 2 bases, with 8 bases spanning the gap. The CDR3 sequence: CASSLGTGQETQYF. The CDR3 nucleotides are TGTGCCAGCAGCTTAGGGACTGGTCAAGAGACCCAGTACTTC.

This chain joins TRBV28 and TRBJ1-5; a possible D gene is TRBD1 (5 bases). V was clipped by 9 bases and J by 4 bases, with 16 bases between them. The CDR3 sequence is 14 residues long. Germline CDR1 MDHEN, CDR2 SYDVKM. The CDR3, as DNA: TGTGCCAGTACCGGTGGGGGATTAAATCAGCCCCAGCATTTT. Translated, it gives CASTGGGLNQPQHF.

This clone turned up a few times. This chain joins TRBV28 and TRBJ1-2, with 7 bases fitting TRBD1. Germline V CDR1 and CDR2: MDHEN, SYDVKM. The V segment lost 9 bases and the J segment 2 bases; nucleotides outside the gene matches: 9. The CDR3 has 14 residues. In nucleotides, the CDR3 is TGTGCCAGTCTACAGGGGATTGAAAACTATGGCTACACCTTC. This encodes CASLQGIENYGYTF.

The chain links TRBV27 to TRBJ2-7; no clear D. The CDR3 totals 14 residues. Trimming removed 5 bases from V and 3 bases from J, with 14 bases in between. Germline V gene data show CDR1 as MNHEY and CDR2 as SMNVEV (reference sequence). As DNA, the CDR3 is TGTGCCAGCAGTCCCACCCCCCTAAACTACGAGCAGTACTTC. Protein: CASSPTPLNYEQYF.

V and J are TRBV2 and TRBJ2-3, with TRBD2 matching over 8 bases. Per the germline V gene, CDR1 is SNHLY and CDR2 is FYNNEI. The V gene end was trimmed by 4 bases and the J gene end by 8 bases; junction bases not matched to a gene: 8. The CDR3 has 14 amino acids. The CDR3 DNA reads as TGTGCCAGCAGTGTAAAGCGGGAGAGTCTTACGCAGTATTTT. It encodes CASSVKRESLTQYF.

V gene TRBV6-5 combines with J gene TRBJ2-7; TRBD1 matches 10 bases. Germline lookup yields CDR1 MNHEY and CDR2 SVGAGI. CDR3 size: 13 residues. The V gene end was trimmed by 2 bases and the J gene end by 5 bases; junction bases not matched to a gene: 0. The CDR3 reads CASSYGTGDEQYF. CDR3 DNA: TGTGCCAGCAGTTACGGGACAGGGGACGAGCAGTACTTC.